This T cell receptor beta chain was retrieved from a study of molecular identifiers for immune sequencing clone quantification. Of note for this clonotype: Its antigen is still unknown. Since a much larger clone is just one base distant, this may be a read error.

General observations from the study: For highly expanded clones, sizes could be underestimated when identical TCR molecules share a barcode. Around 940,000 naive cells reportedly did not prevent detection of spiked Jurkat TCR RNA from one cell.

TCRdb reprocessed the PCR reads via MiXCR and lists one record per CDR3 protein. Among 85,000 to 95,000 distinct CDR3 sequences, around 20% were seen once, and the ten largest hold around 0.8%. V lost 5 bases and J 6 bases, leaving 22 bases between the germline ends. From germline, CDR1 is LGHNA and CDR2 YSLEER. The CDR3 consists of 16 residues. Naive CD8 T cell sorting was performed on the CD8+CD4-CCR7+CD45RA+ phenotype. The chain couples TRBV4-3 to TRBJ1-2, with D maybe TRBD1 (5 bases). The receptor comes from a human donor in good health. Some libraries in this study had Jurkat cell RNA spiked in. The sequenced sample was naive CD8+ T cells from blood, with Jurkat cell RNA spiked in. Sample subset: FACS-sorted CD8+CD4-CCR7+CD45RA+ naive T cells. In nucleotides, the CDR3 is TGCGCCAGCAGCACCAGCCCAACACAGGCGATCCATGGCTACACCTTC. As protein: CASSTSPTQAIHGYTF.